Listed below are T cell receptor beta chains from one sample, sequenced in a study of CD8 T cells in ankylosing spondylitis. TCRdb itself ran the 5' RACE reads through MiXCR, one entry per CDR3 protein. The profile covers over 75,000 distinct CDR3 sequences, with 8.5% to 9% appearing a single time and about 4.6% taken by the ten largest. Sample: blood, either unsorted or a sorted T cell fraction (not recorded which). These receptors were obtained from a male donor with ankylosing spondylitis or in good health (not recorded which). Both conserved end residues are part of each CDR3. A D gene is named only where the DNA matches it firmly. For some rows the clone size is stated as once, few or many, or as a class when expanded; others skip it.

abundance	j_gene	v_gene	d_gene	CDR3nt	CDR3aa
few	TRBJ2-1	TRBV5-1	TRBD2	TGCGCCAGCAGCTACCTAGCGGGGGACAATGAGCAGTTCTTC	CASSYLAGDNEQFF
many	TRBJ2-7	TRBV5-1	-	TGCGCCAGCAGCTTGCTCGCAGGGGGGGTCCACGAGCAGTACTTC	CASSLLAGGVHEQYF
few	TRBJ1-1	TRBV10-2	-	TGCGCCAGCAGTGAGACAGGTGTAAACACTGAAGCTTTCTTT	CASSETGVNTEAFF
few	TRBJ2-5	TRBV11-2	-	TGTGCCAGCAGCTTAGTCTATGGGGCTTCGCGGGAGACCCAGTACTTC	CASSLVYGASRETQYF
many	TRBJ2-7	TRBV12-3/TRBV12-4	TRBD1	TGTGCCAGCAGCCGAGGAGGGACAGGGGCCTACGAGCAGTACTTC	CASSRGGTGAYEQYF
-	TRBJ2-3	TRBV11-2	-	TGTGCCAGCAGAGAACTAGGAGATACGCAGTATTTT	CASRELGDTQYF
-	TRBJ2-5	TRBV5-1	-	TGCGCCAGCAGCTATCTTCAAGAGACCCAGTACTTC	CASSYLQETQYF
many	TRBJ2-7	TRBV27	-	TGTGCCAGCAGTGCGGGACTTACGGCCTACGAGCAGTACTTC	CASSAGLTAYEQYF
many	TRBJ1-6	TRBV5-1	TRBD1	TGCGCCAGCAGCCTTGAGACAGGGGTGGATTCACCCCTCCACTTT	CASSLETGVDSPLHF
many	TRBJ1-2	TRBV11-2	TRBD1	TGTGCCAGCACCTCTGAGGGACAGGGTGTCTTTGGCTACACCTTC	CASTSEGQGVFGYTF
-	TRBJ2-2	TRBV20-1	-	TGCAGTGCTAGAACCGACCCGAACACCGGGGAGCTGTTTTTT	CSARTDPNTGELFF
many	TRBJ2-7	TRBV29-1	-	TGCAGCGTCGACTCCGGGACGGCCACCTACGAGCAGTACTTC	CSVDSGTATYEQYF
many	TRBJ2-3	TRBV5-5	TRBD1	TGTGCCAGCAGCGCCGGACCAACAGGGGGCAAAGATACGCAGTATTTT	CASSAGPTGGKDTQYF
few	TRBJ2-3	TRBV5-6	TRBD2	TGTGCCAGCAGCTTGGCCTGGTCGGGGGGAATCACAGATACGCAGTATTTT	CASSLAWSGGITDTQYF
many	TRBJ2-3	TRBV2	-	TGTGCCAGCAGTTGGACAGAGAGCACAGATACGCAGTATTTT	CASSWTESTDTQYF
many	TRBJ2-3	TRBV20-1	TRBD2	TGCAGTGCTAGACTAGCGGGGAGCAGGGGAGATACGCAGTATTTT	CSARLAGSRGDTQYF
many	TRBJ2-2	TRBV5-4	TRBD1	TGTGCCAGCAGCTACTACAGGGGCTCCGGGGAGCTGTTTTTT	CASSYYRGSGELFF
-	TRBJ1-6	TRBV4-1	-	TGCGCCAGCAGCCAACTGGGACAAAGCTCCTATAATTCACCCCTCCACTTT	CASSQLGQSSYNSPLHF
many	TRBJ2-5	TRBV20-1	TRBD2	TGCAGTGCTAGAGGACTAGCTGGTTTTGAGACCCAGTACTTC	CSARGLAGFETQYF
many	TRBJ1-1	TRBV5-1	-	TGCGCCAGCAGCTCCCGGGGAGGTACTGAAGCTTTCTTT	CASSSRGGTEAFF
-	TRBJ1-2	TRBV7-9	-	TGTGCCAGCAGCTACCCCCAGGGAACCTTTGGAGGCTACACCTTC	CASSYPQGTFGGYTF
many	TRBJ2-5	TRBV7-3	-	TGTGCCAGCAGCTTAATCGCTACAGAGACCCAGTACTTC	CASSLIATETQYF
-	TRBJ1-5	TRBV12-3/TRBV12-4	-	TGTGCCAGCCAACGTCGGAGCAATCAGCCCCAGCATTTT	CASQRRSNQPQHF
many	TRBJ1-5	TRBV24-1	-	TGTGCCACCAGTGACAACAGACAGTCGAGCAATCAGCCCCAGCATTTT	CATSDNRQSSNQPQHF
many	TRBJ1-5	TRBV7-9	-	TGTGCCAGCAGCTTACAGAATCAGCCCCAGCATTTT	CASSLQNQPQHF
-	TRBJ1-2	TRBV5-6	-	TGTGCCAGCAGCTTGTTACAGCGTCCAAGGGGCTACACCTTC	CASSLLQRPRGYTF
-	TRBJ2-3	TRBV5-1	-	TGCGCCAGCCAGGTCGAGGGGACGCAAGATACGCAGTATTTT	CASQVEGTQDTQYF
-	TRBJ2-5	TRBV5-1	TRBD1	TGCGCCACGCGGACAGGGGAAGAGACCCAGTACTTC	CATRTGEETQYF
few	TRBJ2-7	TRBV7-2	TRBD1	TGTGCCAGCAGCCGAGACAGGGTATCCTCCTACGAGCAGTACTTC	CASSRDRVSSYEQYF
many	TRBJ1-1	TRBV20-1	-	TGCAGTGTCCTCCCTGGTACTGAAGCTTTCTTT	CSVLPGTEAFF